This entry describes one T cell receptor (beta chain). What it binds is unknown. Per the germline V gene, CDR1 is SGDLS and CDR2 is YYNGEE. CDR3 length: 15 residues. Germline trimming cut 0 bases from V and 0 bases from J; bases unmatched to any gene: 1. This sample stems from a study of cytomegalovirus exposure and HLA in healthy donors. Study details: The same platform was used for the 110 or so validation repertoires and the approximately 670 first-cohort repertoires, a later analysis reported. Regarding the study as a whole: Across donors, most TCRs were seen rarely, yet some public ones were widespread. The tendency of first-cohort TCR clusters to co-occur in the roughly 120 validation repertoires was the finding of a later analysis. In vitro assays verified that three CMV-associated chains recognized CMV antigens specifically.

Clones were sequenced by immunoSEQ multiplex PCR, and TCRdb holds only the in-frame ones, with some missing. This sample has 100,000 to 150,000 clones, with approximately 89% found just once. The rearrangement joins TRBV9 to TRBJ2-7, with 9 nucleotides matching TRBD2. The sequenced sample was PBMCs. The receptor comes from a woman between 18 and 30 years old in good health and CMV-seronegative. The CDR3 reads CASSVGGLASYEQYF. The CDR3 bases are TGTGCCAGCAGCGTAGGGGGACTAGCCTCCTACGAGCAGTACTTC. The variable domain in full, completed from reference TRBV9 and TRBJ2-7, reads DSGVTQTPKHLITATGQRVTLRCSPRSGDLSVYWYQQSLDQGLQFLIQYYNGEERAKGNILERFSAQQFPDLHSELNLSSLELGDSALYFCASSVGGLASYEQYFGPGTRLTVT.